The clone carrying this T cell receptor (beta chain) is medium-sized in the sample. Time point specified: patch test 1, 2 weeks after DPC sensitization. This sample's treatment: therapeutic diphenylcyclopropenone sensitization with weekly scalp DPC. In TCRdb, the RACE reads were re-called with MiXCR into one record per CDR3 protein. The sample shows about 15,000 distinct CDR3 sequences, 15% to 20% of them seen only once. This sample is drawn from a study of human T cells and chemical hapten exposure. Overall study: The study lasted approximately 25 weeks, and patients were dosed weekly with diphenylcyclopropenone on the scalp throughout.

CDR3 length: 16 residues. Per the germline V gene, CDR1 is SGHTA and CDR2 is FQGTGA. V lost 5 bases and J 10 bases, leaving 26 bases between the germline ends. This receptor was identified in a woman aged 25-40 years with alopecia areata. Some clones in this sample may be carry-over from other donors' samples. This rearrangement joins TRBV7-3 to TRBJ1-2; D is ambiguous. The specimen was whole blood, collected in connection with sensitization to the hapten diphenylcyclopropenone (DPC). The DNA for the CDR3 is TGTGCCAGCAGCCCGGGTCAACCCTATGGCTACACCTCCTACACCTTC. This gives the protein CASSPGQPYGYTSYTF.